Below, 10 T cell receptor beta chains from the same sample are listed, as sequenced in a study of blood T cell repertoires in COVID-19. Libraries were prepared by immunoSEQ multiplex PCR; TCRdb keeps only in-frame clonotypes and omits some of them. The sample gives just over 70,000 clones, around nine tenths of which show up once; 8.5% is in the top ten. What was sequenced was peripheral blood. These receptors all come from a human donor in a cohort sampled during active COVID-19.

This chain joins TRBV6-5 and TRBJ1-2; 7 bases are a match to TRBD1. V shed 6 bases and J 4 bases; nucleotides not matched to a gene: 5. The CDR3 is 13 amino acids. CDR1 and CDR2 (germline): MNHEY, SVGAGI. The CDR3 region has the DNA TGTGCCAGCAGGGGACAGATTCTCTATGGCTACACCTTC. It translates to CASRGQILYGYTF.

This chain uses TRBV5-6 with TRBJ1-5; D is unresolved. The CDR3 is 14 amino acids. The germline CDR1 and CDR2 sequences are SGHDT and YYEEEE. V lost 3 bases and J 3 bases, leaving 10 bases between the germline ends. The CDR3 DNA reads TGTGCCAGCAGCTCCCGAGACACCAATCAGCCCCAGCATTTT. It translates to CASSSRDTNQPQHF.

This sequence joins TRBV19 and TRBJ1-5, with a tentative D call TRBD1 (5 bases). The V end lost 6 bases, the J end lost 0 bases, and 15 bases lay between the germline ends. Germline V CDR1 and CDR2: LNHDA, SQIVND (reference sequence). This CDR3 contains 16 residues. CDR3 residues: CASSSTSGGSNQPQHF. As DNA, the CDR3 is TGTGCCAGTAGCTCTACCTCGGGGGGTAGCAATCAGCCCCAGCATTTT.

V and J are TRBV27 and TRBJ2-7, with 11 bases identical to TRBD1. Germline V lookup: CDR1 MNHEY, CDR2 SMNVEV (reference sequence). V was clipped by 4 bases and J by 0 bases; unmatched bases: 8. The CDR3 totals 17 residues. The CDR3 DNA follows: TGTGCCAGCAGTTGGGGCGGACAGGGGGCGTCCTCCTACGAGCAGTACTTC. Translation gives CASSWGGQGASSYEQYF.

J is TRBJ2-5 and V is TRBV5-1, with D possibly matching TRBD1 (5 bases). This CDR3 is 14 amino acids long. Trimming stripped 2 bases from V and 5 bases from J, with 13 bases between. From germline, CDR1 is SGHRS and CDR2 YFSETQ. The DNA of the CDR3 is TGCGCCAGCAGCTTAGCACAGGCGAGGGAGACCCAGTACTTC. It translates to CASSLAQARETQYF.

The CDR3 protein is CASSPGSTLAGDEQYF. In DNA, the CDR3 is TGTGCCAGCAGCCCAGGATCCACGCTAGCGGGGGACGAGCAGTACTTC. V gene TRBV7-9 combines with J gene TRBJ2-7; TRBD2 matches at 10 bases. The CDR3 loop spans 16 amino acids. V trimming: 5 bases; J trimming: 5 bases; junction bases outside the gene matches: 12. Germline CDR1 SEHNR, CDR2 FQNEAQ (reference sequence).

The V and J genes are TRBV5-6 and TRBJ2-7; 10 bases fit TRBD1. The CDR3 is 16 amino acids. Trimming at V came to 4 bases and at J to 0 bases, leaving 7 bases not matched to a gene. Germline V gene data show CDR1 as SGHDT and CDR2 as YYEEEE. The CDR3: CASSPFGTGDSYEQYF. The DNA for the CDR3 is TGTGCCAGCAGCCCCTTTGGGACAGGGGACTCCTACGAGCAGTACTTC.

The chain couples TRBV15 to TRBJ1-5; 8 positions match TRBD1. The CDR3 is made up of 13 amino acids. Trimming removed 5 bases from V and 7 bases from J; junction bases left unmatched: 4. Germline CDR1 reads LNHNV; CDR2 reads YYDKDF (reference sequence). As DNA, the CDR3 is TGTGCCACCAGCCCAGGGGGCGACCAGCCCCAGCATTTT. The encoded protein is CATSPGGDQPQHF.

The CDR3 loop reads CASSQDTPPNNEQFF. The CDR3, as DNA: TGTGCCAGCAGCCAAGATACTCCACCTAACAATGAGCAGTTCTTC. This chain joins TRBV4-2 and TRBJ2-1; D not resolved. CDR1 is LGHNA and CDR2 is YNFKEQ in the germline V gene. V lost 0 bases and J 5 bases, leaving 11 bases between the germline ends. This CDR3 has 15 residues.

The V gene is TRBV11-2, the J gene TRBJ2-7; D is perhaps TRBD1 (5 bases). V lost 3 bases and J 0 bases, leaving 12 bases between the germline ends. This CDR3 contains 15 residues. The germline CDR1 and CDR2 sequences are SGHAT and FQNNGV. In DNA, the CDR3 is TGTGCCAGCAGCTTTCACAGGCCGATCTCCTACGAGCAGTACTTC. Protein product: CASSFHRPISYEQYF.